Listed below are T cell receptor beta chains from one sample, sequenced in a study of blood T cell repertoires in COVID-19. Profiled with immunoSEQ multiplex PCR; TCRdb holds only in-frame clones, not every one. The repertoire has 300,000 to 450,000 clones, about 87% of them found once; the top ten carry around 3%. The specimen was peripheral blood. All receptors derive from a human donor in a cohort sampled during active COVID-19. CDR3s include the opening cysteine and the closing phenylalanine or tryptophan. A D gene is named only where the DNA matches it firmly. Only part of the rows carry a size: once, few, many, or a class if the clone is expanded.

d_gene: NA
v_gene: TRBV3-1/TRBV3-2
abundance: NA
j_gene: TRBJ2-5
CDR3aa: CASSPPSEQGGETQYF
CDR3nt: TGTGCCAGCAGCCCCCCCTCGGAACAGGGAGGGGAGACCCAGTACTTC

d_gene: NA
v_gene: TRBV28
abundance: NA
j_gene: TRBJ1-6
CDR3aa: CASLGEYNSPLHF
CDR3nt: TGTGCCAGTCTGGGAGAGTATAATTCACCCCTCCACTTT

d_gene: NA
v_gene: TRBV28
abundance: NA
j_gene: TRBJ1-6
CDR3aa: CASSRLYRSSYNSPLHF
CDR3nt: TGTGCCAGCAGCCGCCTTTACAGGAGCTCCTATAATTCACCCCTCCACTTT

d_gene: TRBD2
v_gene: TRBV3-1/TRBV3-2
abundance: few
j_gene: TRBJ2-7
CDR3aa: CASSQESGVSSYEQYF
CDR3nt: TGTGCCAGCAGCCAAGAGAGCGGGGTATCCTCCTACGAGCAGTACTTC

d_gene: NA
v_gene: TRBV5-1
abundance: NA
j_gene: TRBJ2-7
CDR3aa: CASSAGTYYEQYF
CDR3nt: TGCGCCAGCAGCGCAGGAACCTACTACGAGCAGTACTTC

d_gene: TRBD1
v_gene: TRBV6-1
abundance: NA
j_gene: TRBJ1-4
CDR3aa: CASSARDRPPGDEKLFF
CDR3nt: TGTGCCAGCAGTGCCCGGGACAGGCCCCCGGGTGATGAAAAACTGTTTTTT

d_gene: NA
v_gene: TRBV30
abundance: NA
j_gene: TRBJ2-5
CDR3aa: CAWSDTGLETQYF
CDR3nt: TGTGCCTGGAGTGATACAGGGTTAGAGACCCAGTACTTC

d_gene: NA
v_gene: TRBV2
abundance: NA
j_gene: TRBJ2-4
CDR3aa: CASSEEGGGWDIQYF
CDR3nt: TGTGCCAGCAGTGAAGAAGGGGGGGGATGGGACATTCAGTACTTC

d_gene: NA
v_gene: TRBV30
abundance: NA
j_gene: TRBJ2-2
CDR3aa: CAWSVGSVTGELFF
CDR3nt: TGTGCCTGGAGCGTCGGTAGCGTCACCGGGGAGCTGTTTTTT

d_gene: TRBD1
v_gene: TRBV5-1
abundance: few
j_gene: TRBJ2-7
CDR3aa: CASSPLDRVSYEQYF
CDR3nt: TGCGCCAGCAGCCCCTTGGACAGGGTTTCCTACGAGCAGTACTTC

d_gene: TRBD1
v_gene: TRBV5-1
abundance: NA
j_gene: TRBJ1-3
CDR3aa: CASSLGQGRGNTIYF
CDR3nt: TGCGCCAGCAGCTTGGGACAGGGGCGAGGAAACACCATATATTTT

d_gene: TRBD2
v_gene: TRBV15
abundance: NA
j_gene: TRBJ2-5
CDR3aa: CATSRASGVQETQYF
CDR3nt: TGTGCCACCAGCAGAGCCAGCGGGGTACAAGAGACCCAGTACTTC

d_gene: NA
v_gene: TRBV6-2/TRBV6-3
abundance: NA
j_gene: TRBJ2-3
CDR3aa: CASSYLGQGSTDTQYF
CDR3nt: TGTGCCAGCAGTTACCTTGGCCAGGGGAGCACAGATACGCAGTATTTT

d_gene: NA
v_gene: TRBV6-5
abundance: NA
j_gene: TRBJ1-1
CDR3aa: CASSYSSEGTEAFF
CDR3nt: TGTGCCAGCAGTTACTCGTCGGAGGGGACTGAAGCTTTCTTT

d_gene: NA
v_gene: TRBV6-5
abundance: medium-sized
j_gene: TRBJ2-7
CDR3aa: CASRPTLAYSYEQYF
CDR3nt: TGTGCCAGCAGACCCACCCTAGCTTACTCCTACGAGCAGTACTTC

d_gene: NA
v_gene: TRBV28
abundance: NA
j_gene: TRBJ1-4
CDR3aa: CASSHRATNEKLFF
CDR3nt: TGTGCCAGCAGTCACAGGGCAACTAATGAAAAACTGTTTTTT

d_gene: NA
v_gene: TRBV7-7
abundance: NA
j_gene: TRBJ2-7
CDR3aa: CASSASRVGEQYF
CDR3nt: TGTGCCAGCAGCGCCTCCAGGGTGGGCGAGCAGTACTTC

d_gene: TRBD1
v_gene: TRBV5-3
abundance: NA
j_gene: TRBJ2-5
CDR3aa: CARSLIKDRGFGETQYF
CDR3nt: TGTGCCAGAAGCTTGATAAAGGACAGGGGTTTTGGGGAGACCCAGTACTTC

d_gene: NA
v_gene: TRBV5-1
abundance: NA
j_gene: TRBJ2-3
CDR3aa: CASSRWAGGTSTDTQYF
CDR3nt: TGCGCCAGCAGCCGGTGGGCGGGTGGAACTAGCACAGATACGCAGTATTTT

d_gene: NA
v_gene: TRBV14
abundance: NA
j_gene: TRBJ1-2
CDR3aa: CASSQLGEDIPGYTF
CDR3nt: TGTGCCAGCAGCCAACTCGGTGAAGATATCCCCGGCTACACCTTC

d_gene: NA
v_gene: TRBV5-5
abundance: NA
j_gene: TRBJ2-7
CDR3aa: CASSLEGYYEQYF
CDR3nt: TGTGCCAGCAGCTTGGAGGGGTACTACGAGCAGTACTTC

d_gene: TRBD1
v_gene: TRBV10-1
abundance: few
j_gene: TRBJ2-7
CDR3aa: CASSESRQGLYEQYF
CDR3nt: TGCGCCAGCAGTGAGTCGAGACAGGGGCTCTACGAGCAGTACTTC

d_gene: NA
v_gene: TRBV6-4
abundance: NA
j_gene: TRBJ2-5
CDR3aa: CVRRTQYF
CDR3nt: TGTGTCCGTCGGACCCAGTACTTC

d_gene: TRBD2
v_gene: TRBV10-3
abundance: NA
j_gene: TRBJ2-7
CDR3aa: CAIMGGTSGSIYEQYF
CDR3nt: TGTGCCATCATGGGGGGGACTAGCGGGAGTATCTACGAGCAGTACTTC

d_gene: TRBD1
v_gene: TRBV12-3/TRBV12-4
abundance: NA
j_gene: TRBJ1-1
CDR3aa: CASSSDRDRGAFF
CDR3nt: TGTGCCAGCAGTTCAGACCGGGACAGGGGGGCTTTCTTT

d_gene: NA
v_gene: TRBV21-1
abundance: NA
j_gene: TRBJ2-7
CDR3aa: CASNRLAGVYEQYF
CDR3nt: TGTGCCAGCAATCGACTAGCGGGAGTCTACGAGCAGTACTTC

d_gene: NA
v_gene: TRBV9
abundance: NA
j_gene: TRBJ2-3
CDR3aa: CASSVGPPRGTDTQYF
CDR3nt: TGTGCCAGCAGCGTAGGGCCCCCGCGGGGTACAGATACGCAGTATTTT

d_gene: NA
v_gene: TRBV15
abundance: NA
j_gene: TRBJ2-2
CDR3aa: CATTAEPATGELFF
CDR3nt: TGTGCCACGACGGCGGAGCCTGCTACCGGGGAGCTGTTTTTT

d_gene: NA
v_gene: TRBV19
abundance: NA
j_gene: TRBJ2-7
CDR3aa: CATASGDEQYF
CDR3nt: TGTGCCACCGCAAGCGGCGACGAGCAGTACTTC

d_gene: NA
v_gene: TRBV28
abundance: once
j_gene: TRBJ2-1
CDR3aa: CASSLLASNDEQFF
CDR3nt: TGTGCCAGCAGTTTATTGGCTTCCAACGATGAGCAGTTCTTC

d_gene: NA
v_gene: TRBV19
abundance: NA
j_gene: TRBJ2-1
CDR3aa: CASSTQRASNEQFF
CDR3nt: TGTGCCAGTAGTACCCAGCGGGCATCCAATGAGCAGTTCTTC

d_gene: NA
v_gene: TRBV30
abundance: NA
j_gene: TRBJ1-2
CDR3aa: CAWSEGAGYTF
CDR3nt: TGTGCCTGGAGCGAAGGGGCTGGCTACACCTTC

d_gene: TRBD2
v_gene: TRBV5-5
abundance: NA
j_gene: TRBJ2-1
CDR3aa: CASSMGVAGGRRNEQFF
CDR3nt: TGTGCCAGCAGCATGGGGGTGGCGGGAGGTCGAAGAAATGAGCAGTTCTTC

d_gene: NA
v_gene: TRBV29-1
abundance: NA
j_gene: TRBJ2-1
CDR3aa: CSVEERAGGQFF
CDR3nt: TGCAGCGTTGAAGAGAGAGCGGGCGGGCAGTTCTTC

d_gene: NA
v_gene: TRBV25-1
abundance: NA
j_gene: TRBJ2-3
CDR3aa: CASSDVLEISTDTQYF
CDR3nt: TGTGCCAGCAGTGACGTACTAGAAATTAGCACAGATACGCAGTATTTT

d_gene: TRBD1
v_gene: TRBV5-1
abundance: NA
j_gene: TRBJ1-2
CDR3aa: CASSLGDRGGYTF
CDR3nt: TGCGCCAGCAGCTTGGGGGACAGGGGAGGCTACACCTTC

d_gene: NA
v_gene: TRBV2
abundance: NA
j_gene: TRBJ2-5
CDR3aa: CASSERETQYF
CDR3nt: TGTGCCAGCAGTGAGCGGGAGACCCAGTACTTC

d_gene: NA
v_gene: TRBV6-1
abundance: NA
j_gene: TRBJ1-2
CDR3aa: CASSEFQQNYGYTF
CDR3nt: TGTGCCAGCAGTGAATTTCAACAGAACTATGGCTACACCTTC

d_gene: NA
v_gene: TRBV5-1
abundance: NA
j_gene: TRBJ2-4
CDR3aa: CASSLAGGRTNIQYF
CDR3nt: TGCGCCAGCAGCTTGGCCGGGGGGCGTACGAACATTCAGTACTTC

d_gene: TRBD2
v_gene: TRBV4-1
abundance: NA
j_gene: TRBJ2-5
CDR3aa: CASSQEGLAGEQETQYF
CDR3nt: TGCGCCAGCAGCCAAGAGGGGCTAGCGGGGGAACAAGAGACCCAGTACTTC

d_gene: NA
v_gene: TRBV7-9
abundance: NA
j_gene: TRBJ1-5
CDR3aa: CASSSNTEYSNQPQHF
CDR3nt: TGTGCCAGCAGCTCAAACACAGAATATAGCAATCAGCCCCAGCATTTT

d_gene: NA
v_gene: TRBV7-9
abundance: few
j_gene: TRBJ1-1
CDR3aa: CASSLAEGRTEAFF
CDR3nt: TGTGCCAGCAGCTTAGCGGAGGGAAGGACTGAAGCTTTCTTT

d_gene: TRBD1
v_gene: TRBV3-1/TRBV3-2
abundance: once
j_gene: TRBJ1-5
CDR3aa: CASSHESGGQPQHF
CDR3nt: TGTGCCAGCAGCCACGAATCAGGGGGCCAGCCCCAGCATTTT

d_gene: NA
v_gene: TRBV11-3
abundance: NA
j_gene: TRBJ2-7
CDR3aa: CASSLAGSYEQYF
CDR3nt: TGTGCCAGCAGCTTAGCAGGGTCCTACGAGCAGTACTTC

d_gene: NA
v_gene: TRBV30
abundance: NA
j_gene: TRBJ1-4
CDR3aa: CAWRRESNEKLFF
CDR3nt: TGTGCCTGGCGGAGGGAGTCTAATGAAAAACTGTTTTTT

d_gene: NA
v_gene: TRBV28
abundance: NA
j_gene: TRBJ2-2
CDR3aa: CASSSLIIPGELFF
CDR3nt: TGTGCCAGCAGTTCCCTAATTATACCCGGGGAGCTGTTTTTT

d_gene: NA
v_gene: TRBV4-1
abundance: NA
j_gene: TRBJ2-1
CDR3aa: CASSGLNIYNEQFF
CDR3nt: TGCGCCAGCAGCGGGCTAAACATCTACAATGAGCAGTTCTTC

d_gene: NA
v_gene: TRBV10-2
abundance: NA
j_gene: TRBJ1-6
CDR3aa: CATLRGPGNSPLHF
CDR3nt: TGCGCCACCCTCCGAGGGCCCGGTAATTCACCCCTCCACTTT

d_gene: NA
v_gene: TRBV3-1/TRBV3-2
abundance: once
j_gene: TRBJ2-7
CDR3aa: CASSQVRHYEQYF
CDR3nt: TGTGCCAGCAGCCAAGTGAGGCACTACGAGCAGTACTTC

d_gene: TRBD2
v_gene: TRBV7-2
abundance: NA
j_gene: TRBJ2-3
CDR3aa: CASKLAGVDTQYF
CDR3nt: TGTGCCAGCAAACTAGCGGGGGTAGATACGCAGTATTTT

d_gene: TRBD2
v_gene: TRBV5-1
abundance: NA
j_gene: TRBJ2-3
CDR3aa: CASSRTSGRGTDTQYF
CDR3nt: TGCGCCAGCAGCAGGACTAGCGGGAGGGGCACAGATACGCAGTATTTT

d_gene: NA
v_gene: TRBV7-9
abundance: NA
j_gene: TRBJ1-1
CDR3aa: CASTLPLNTEAFF
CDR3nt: TGTGCCAGCACCTTACCCTTGAACACTGAAGCTTTCTTT

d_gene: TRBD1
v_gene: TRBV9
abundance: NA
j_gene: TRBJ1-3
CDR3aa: CASSAGQGNGNTIYF
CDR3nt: TGTGCCAGCAGCGCGGGACAGGGCAACGGAAACACCATATATTTT

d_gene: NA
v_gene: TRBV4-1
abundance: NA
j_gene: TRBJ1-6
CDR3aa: CASLSPGRNSPLHF
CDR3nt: TGCGCCAGCCTCTCACCAGGGAGGAATTCACCCCTCCACTTT

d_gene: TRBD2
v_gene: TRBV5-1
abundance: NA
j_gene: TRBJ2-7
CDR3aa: CASSSGTSGYEQYF
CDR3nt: TGCGCCAGCAGCTCAGGGACTAGCGGATACGAGCAGTACTTC